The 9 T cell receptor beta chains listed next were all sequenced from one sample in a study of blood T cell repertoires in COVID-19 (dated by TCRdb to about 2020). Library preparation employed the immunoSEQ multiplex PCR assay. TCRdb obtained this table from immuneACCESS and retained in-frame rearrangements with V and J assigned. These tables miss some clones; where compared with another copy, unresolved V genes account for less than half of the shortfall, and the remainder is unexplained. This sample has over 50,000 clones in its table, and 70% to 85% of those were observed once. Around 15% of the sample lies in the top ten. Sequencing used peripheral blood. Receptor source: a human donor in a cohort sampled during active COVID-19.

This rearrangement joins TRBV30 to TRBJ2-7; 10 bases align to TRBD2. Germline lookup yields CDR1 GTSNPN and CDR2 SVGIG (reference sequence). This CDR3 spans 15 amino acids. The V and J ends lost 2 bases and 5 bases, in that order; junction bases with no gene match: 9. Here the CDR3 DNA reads TGTGCCTGGAGTTCCCGGGGACTAGCGCGCCACGAGCAGTACTTC. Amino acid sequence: CAWSSRGLARHEQYF.

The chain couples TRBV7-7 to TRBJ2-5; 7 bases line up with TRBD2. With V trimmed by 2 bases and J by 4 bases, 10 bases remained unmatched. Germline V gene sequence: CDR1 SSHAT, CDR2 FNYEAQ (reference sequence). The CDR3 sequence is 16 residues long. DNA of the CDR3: TGTGCCAGCAGCTTAACGCCGAGCGGGAAGGGAGAGACCCAGTACTTC. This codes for CASSLTPSGKGETQYF.

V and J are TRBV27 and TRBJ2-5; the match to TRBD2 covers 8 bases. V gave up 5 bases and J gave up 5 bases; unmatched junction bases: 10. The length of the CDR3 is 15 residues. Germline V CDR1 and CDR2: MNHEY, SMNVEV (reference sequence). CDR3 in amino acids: CASSAGGGLGETQYF. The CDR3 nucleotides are TGTGCCAGCAGTGCAGGCGGGGGGCTTGGGGAGACCCAGTACTTC.

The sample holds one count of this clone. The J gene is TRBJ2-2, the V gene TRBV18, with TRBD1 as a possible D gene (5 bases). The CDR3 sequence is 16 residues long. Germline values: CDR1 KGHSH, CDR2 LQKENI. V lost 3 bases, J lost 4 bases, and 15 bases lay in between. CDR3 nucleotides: TGTGCCAGCTCACCCCCGAGACAGCCAAGCACCGGGGAGCTGTTTTTT. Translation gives CASSPPRQPSTGELFF.

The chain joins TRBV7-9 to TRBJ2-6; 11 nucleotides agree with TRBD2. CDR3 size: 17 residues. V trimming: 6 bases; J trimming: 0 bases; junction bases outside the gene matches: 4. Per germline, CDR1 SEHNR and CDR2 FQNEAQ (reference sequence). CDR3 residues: CASRTLAGGSGANVLTF. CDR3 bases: TGTGCCAGCAGAACTCTAGCGGGGGGCTCTGGGGCCAACGTCCTGACTTTC.

The CDR3 DNA follows: TGTGCCAGCAGCCAAGTAGCCGGGGTGGTTGGAAACACCATATATTTT. Its translation: CASSQVAGVVGNTIYF. The V call is TRBV4-2, the J call TRBJ1-3; D remains unclear. This CDR3 contains 16 residues. V lost 1 base and J 3 bases, leaving 13 bases between the germline ends. The germline V gene has CDR1 LGHNA and CDR2 YNFKEQ.

CDR3 residues: CATRGAKQYF. The CDR3 region has the DNA TGTGCCACCAGGGGGGCGAAGCAGTACTTC. This chain links TRBV24-1 with TRBJ2-7, with D possibly TRBD1 on 6 matching bases. The CDR3 has 10 residues. Germline loops: CDR1 KGHDR, CDR2 SFDVKD. Trimming took off 7 bases at V and 8 bases at J, with 8 bases between the two ends.

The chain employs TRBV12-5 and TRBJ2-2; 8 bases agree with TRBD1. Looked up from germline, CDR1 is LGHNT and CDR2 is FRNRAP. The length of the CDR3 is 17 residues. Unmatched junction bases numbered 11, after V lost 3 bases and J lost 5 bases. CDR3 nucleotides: TGTGCTAGTGGTTTCACCGCGACAGGGGCCAAGACCGGGGAGCTGTTTTTT. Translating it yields CASGFTATGAKTGELFF.

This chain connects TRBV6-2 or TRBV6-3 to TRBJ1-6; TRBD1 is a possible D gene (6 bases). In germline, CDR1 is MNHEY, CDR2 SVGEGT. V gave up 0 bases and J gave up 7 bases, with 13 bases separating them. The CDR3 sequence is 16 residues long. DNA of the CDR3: TGTGCCAGCAGTTACTCCTACGACAGGTCAAATTCACCCCTCCACTTT. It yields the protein CASSYSYDRSNSPLHF.